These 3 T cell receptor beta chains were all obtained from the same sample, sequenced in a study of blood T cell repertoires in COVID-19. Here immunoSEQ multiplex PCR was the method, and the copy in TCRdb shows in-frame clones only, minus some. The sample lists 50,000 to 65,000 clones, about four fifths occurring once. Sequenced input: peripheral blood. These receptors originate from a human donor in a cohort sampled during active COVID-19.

DNA for the CDR3: TGTGCCAGTAGTGGGGGACAGGGATTGATTACTGAAGCTTTCTTT. Its protein is CASSGGQGLITEAFF. The chain couples TRBV19 to TRBJ1-1, with 9 bases lining up with TRBD1. The CDR3 totals 15 residues. Unmatched junction bases numbered 9, after V lost 5 bases and J lost 5 bases. Per germline, CDR1 LNHDA and CDR2 SQIVND (reference sequence).

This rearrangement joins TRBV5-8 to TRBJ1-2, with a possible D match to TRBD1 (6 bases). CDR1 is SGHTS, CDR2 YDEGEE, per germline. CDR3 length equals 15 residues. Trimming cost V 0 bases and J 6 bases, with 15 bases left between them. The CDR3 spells CASSLARGAVDGYTF. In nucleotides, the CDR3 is TGTGCCAGCAGCTTGGCCCGGGGGGCGGTCGATGGCTACACCTTC.

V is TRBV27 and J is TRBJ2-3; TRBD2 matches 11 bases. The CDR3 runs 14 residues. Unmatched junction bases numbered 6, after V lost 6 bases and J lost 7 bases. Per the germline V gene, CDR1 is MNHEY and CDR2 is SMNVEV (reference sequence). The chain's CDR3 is CASRETSGTYTQYF. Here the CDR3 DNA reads TGTGCCAGCAGGGAGACTAGCGGGACCTATACGCAGTATTTT.